This T cell receptor beta chain was profiled in a study of OX40 agonist ivuxolimab in advanced cancers. Overall study: Patient treatment consisted of intravenous ivuxolimab administration every 2 weeks at 0.01 to 10 mg/kg.

TCRdb's copy holds only in-frame clones and misses some; the assay was immunoSEQ multiplex PCR. The data show around 19,000 clones, roughly 85% seen once. Study observations and caveats: Dosing at 0.1 to 3.0 mg/kg was accompanied by clonal expansion of CD4+ and CD8+ blood T cells by week 6. Some of the nonresponding patients also showed low levels of normalized T-cell clonal expansion. Relative to CD4+, CD8+ T cells held more expanded clones on average.

Looked up from germline, CDR1 is SGHAT and CDR2 is FQNNGV. V was pared by 6 bases and J by 6 bases, with 2 bases of the junction left unmatched. The CDR3 is 12 amino acids. This clone has just one count. Its antigen remains unidentified. Material: CD4+ or CD8+ T cells sorted from blood, obtained in a trial of the OX40 agonist ivuxolimab. The clonotype originates from an adult with an advanced solid tumor such as melanoma, head and neck, liver or kidney cancer. The genes are TRBV11-2 and TRBJ2-1; 7 bases agree with TRBD2. Here the CDR3 DNA reads TGTGCCAGCAGTTGGGGGGGCAATGAGCAGTTCTTC. Protein: CASSWGGNEQFF.